This record concerns one T cell receptor beta chain sequence. Its antigen remains unidentified. There are no base qualities to consult, and no much larger clone falls within one base. This entry is derived from a study of blood T cell repertoires in COVID-19 (dated by TCRdb to 2020 to 2021). The study in broad terms: Collaborator samples came from the United States, Italy and Spain and covered acute and convalescent phases of COVID-19. The prospective study material was composed of cDNA or gDNA derived from T cells, B-cell-depleted T cells, or PBMCs. The dataset comprised deeply sampled blood TCRbeta repertoires from subjects exposed to, actively infected with, or recovered from COVID-19. The repertoires were made available in a free public database intended to serve as a resource for research on the immune response to SARS-CoV-2. Samples were obtained from the ongoing ImmuneRACE study (first 160 participants) and from 950 to 1,500 subjects provided by 6 global collaborators. The sample metadata nearly always contained a de-identified subject ID, COVID-19 status, age in years and sex. Where HLA class I and class II types were available, the types were taken from metadata supplied by the sample provider, not from assay-based typing. The study at large found these results: The quantity of clinical and demographic metadata differed by source and by participant and was supplied without curation.

The immunoSEQ Assay, a bias-controlled multiplex PCR, was used to amplify TCRbeta CDR3 regions from genomic DNA. Regarding the original processing steps: Nucleated cell counts per sample were estimated from amplification of reference gene primers within the assay. To quantify the absolute abundance of each unique TCRbeta CDR3 rearrangement, sequence reads were collapsed and filtered. Productive Simpson clonality was computed per sample as the square root of Simpson's diversity index over productive rearrangements. TCRdb mirrors the immuneACCESS table, restricted to in-frame sequences. Some clones are absent from its copies; in checked studies, under half trace to an unresolved V gene, and the reason for the others is unknown. The V and J calls and clone size were taken over from that table, and D and trimming were inferred from the DNA. The sample yields tens of thousands of clones; 79% were counted once. The ten biggest clones cover around 47% of the sample.

The germline V gene (reference sequence) yields GTSNPN for CDR1 and SVGIG for CDR2. The V end gives up 5 bases and the J end 9 bases, leaving 5 bases in the junction not matched to a gene. CDR3 length: 13 amino acids, cysteine to phenylalanine. Of the read, only the CDR3 DNA is kept; its 39 bases are in frame from base 1. Whole blood was collected in K2EDTA tubes by collaborating institutions according to the institutions' own protocols. For TCRbeta analysis, collaborator samples were shipped as frozen whole blood, as isolated PBMCs, or as DNA extracted from either sample type. The rearranged chain carries TRBV30 and TRBJ1-6; a stretch of 9 junction bases matches TRBD1. The specimen sequenced was peripheral blood. The TCR was taken from a human donor in a cohort sampled during active COVID-19. Read as DNA, the sequence is TGTGCCTGGGAACAGGGGGCAGGTTCACCCCTCCACTTT. This translates into CAWEQGAGSPLHF.